This is a list of T cell receptor beta chains from one sample in a study of CD8 T cells in ankylosing spondylitis. TCRdb independently ran MiXCR on the 5' RACE reads; one entry per CDR3 protein. The table shows hundreds of thousands of distinct CDR3 sequences, with more than 9.5% occurring only once. The sample consisted of blood, either unsorted or a sorted T cell fraction (not recorded which). These receptors were obtained from a male donor with ankylosing spondylitis. Each CDR3 is given with its conserved first and last residue. Fields, in order: J gene, D gene, V gene, clone size, CDR3 protein, CDR3 DNA. The D gene is left open where the match is weak. Clone sizes are given selectively: once, few, many, or a class where the clone is expanded.

J: TRBJ1-2; D: NA; V: TRBV7-9; size: few; CDR3: CASSPPQGAMVGYTF; DNA: TGTGCCAGCAGCCCCCCACAGGGAGCTATGGTTGGCTACACCTTC
J: TRBJ2-1; D: TRBD2; V: TRBV25-1; size: NA; CDR3: CASSEPGTSGNNEQFF; DNA: TGTGCCAGCAGTGAGCCCGGGACTAGCGGGAACAATGAGCAGTTCTTC
J: TRBJ1-2; D: NA; V: TRBV6-6; size: few; CDR3: CASRLGLNYGYTF; DNA: TGTGCCAGCAGACTGGGGCTTAACTATGGCTACACCTTC
J: TRBJ2-5; D: TRBD2; V: TRBV7-2; size: NA; CDR3: CASSLFVLPGGRGTQYF; DNA: TGTGCCAGCAGCTTATTTGTGCTTCCGGGCGGGAGGGGGACCCAGTACTTC
J: TRBJ1-5; D: NA; V: TRBV20-1; size: NA; CDR3: CSARDISNQPQHF; DNA: TGCAGTGCTCGCGACATAAGCAATCAGCCCCAGCATTTT
J: TRBJ1-1; D: NA; V: TRBV9; size: NA; CDR3: CASSATTLGEAFF; DNA: TGTGCCAGCAGCGCCACCACCTTAGGAGAAGCTTTCTTT
J: TRBJ2-2; D: TRBD2; V: TRBV5-1; size: few; CDR3: CASSTGTSGITGELFF; DNA: TGCGCCAGCAGCACCGGGACTAGCGGTATCACCGGGGAGCTGTTTTTT
J: TRBJ1-2; D: NA; V: TRBV29-1; size: few; CDR3: CSVVAHWNYGYTF; DNA: TGCAGCGTTGTAGCCCACTGGAACTATGGCTACACCTTC
J: TRBJ1-1; D: NA; V: TRBV19; size: few; CDR3: CASSADLGTEAFF; DNA: TGTGCCAGTAGTGCGGACCTCGGGACTGAAGCTTTCTTT
J: TRBJ2-3; D: TRBD2; V: TRBV20-1; size: NA; CDR3: CSARASGQADTQYF; DNA: TGCAGTGCTAGGGCTAGCGGGCAAGCAGATACGCAGTATTTT
J: TRBJ2-2; D: NA; V: TRBV6-1; size: NA; CDR3: CASLLGGDTGELFF; DNA: TGTGCCAGCCTGCTAGGTGGGGACACCGGGGAGCTGTTTTTT
J: TRBJ2-1; D: TRBD1; V: TRBV29-1; size: few; CDR3: CSVPGTGNEQFF; DNA: TGCAGCGTTCCCGGGACAGGGAATGAGCAGTTCTTC
J: TRBJ2-7; D: NA; V: TRBV7-9; size: NA; CDR3: CASSLWESYEQYF; DNA: TGTGCCAGCAGCCTTTGGGAGTCCTACGAGCAGTACTTC